The rows below give T cell receptor beta chains drawn from one sample of a study of blood T cell repertoires in COVID-19. Method: immunoSEQ multiplex PCR; TCRdb's copy keeps in-frame clones and lacks some. The sample consists of over 250,000 clones, more than 90% of them appearing once. What was sequenced was PBMCs or T cells enriched from blood (not recorded which). The receptors derive from a man aged 55-75 years who had recovered from COVID-19. Each CDR3 is given with its conserved first and last residue.

TRBJ1-5	TRBV7-8	CASSLASVSNQPQHF
TRBJ1-2	TRBV19	CASSVGTGFDYGYTF
TRBJ2-2	TRBV4-1	CASSQASHGPGELFF
TRBJ2-7	TRBV19	CASSAGEAASGAEQYF
TRBJ2-7	TRBV18	CASSPRSGRVHYEQYF
TRBJ2-2	TRBV6-1	CASTDSGRSVTGELFF
TRBJ1-5	TRBV7-8	CASSLGDRGISQPQHF
TRBJ1-1	TRBV19	CASSITRGRTEAFF
TRBJ2-7	TRBV15	CATSRGLGGGSEQYF
TRBJ2-1	TRBV11-2	CASSPVVASANEQFF
TRBJ2-3	TRBV6-5	CASSYFGLRTDTQYF
TRBJ1-2	TRBV5-4	CASSLPGVRYTF
TRBJ2-3	TRBV5-8	CASSTRTGGRDTQYF
TRBJ1-3	TRBV19	CASSTGTRNTIYF
TRBJ2-7	TRBV30	CAWSVVRSEQYF
TRBJ2-7	TRBV5-1	CASSLAGEGPTSYEQYF
TRBJ2-3	TRBV5-1	CASSLVTGRVGDTQYF
TRBJ1-5	TRBV15	CATSRDLDRGNQPQHF
TRBJ2-1	TRBV6-1	CASSEQGKAYNEQFF
TRBJ1-1	TRBV28	CASSPGTGFTATGFF
TRBJ1-4	TRBV14	CASSRTPTNEKLFF
TRBJ2-5	TRBV6-2/TRBV6-3	CASSYRLSGQETQYF
TRBJ1-5	TRBV5-1	CASSPDRASNQPQHF
TRBJ1-2	TRBV30	CAWLPLPDGTGPYYGYTF
TRBJ1-1	TRBV6-1	CASSEARYTEAFF
TRBJ1-6	TRBV27	CASSSTQGRALYNSPLHF
TRBJ1-2	TRBV6-5	CASSQDRVGGYTF
TRBJ2-5	TRBV4-2	CASSQVEKGLAGEETQYF
TRBJ1-4	TRBV19	CASRPDRAANEKLFF
TRBJ1-5	TRBV5-5	CASSFGGGGGQPQHF